Described below is a single TCR beta chain sequence and its context. Its antigen is undetermined. Germline lookup yields CDR1 GTSNPN and CDR2 SVGIG (reference sequence). V was trimmed by 4 bases and J by 6 bases, leaving 19 bases between them. The length of the CDR3 is 15 residues. The data were obtained in a study of vaccination effects on CD4 cells after COVID-19. Study outcomes and limitations: Healthy vaccinees' vaccine-induced clones included only 1 of 255 cross-reacting with common cold coronaviruses. Pronounced clonal contraction occurred in clones induced by infection and by vaccine late after vaccination.

TCRdb keeps only in-frame clones here, not all; method: immunoSEQ multiplex PCR. Of under 25,000 clones listed, 73% are singletons. Pools of viral peptides were used by the ViraFEST assay to expand antigen-specific CD4+ T cells ahead of sequencing. Following culture for nine to ten days, CD4+ T cells were isolated. Prior SARS-CoV-2 infection was absent in the vaccine recipients, as shown by negative nucleocapsid antibodies. It was on days 3 and 7 that half the medium was replaced with IL-2 medium. Sequences were derived from CD4+ T cells from PBMCs cultured with SARS-CoV-2 spike peptides, sampled before COVID-19 vaccination. The rearrangement uses TRBV30 and TRBJ1-5, with a possible D match to TRBD1 (5 bases). This sequence originates from a human donor who received a COVID-19 vaccine. The CDR3 loop is CAWNSGGGYGQPQHF. The CDR3, as DNA: TGTGCCTGGAATTCCGGTGGGGGATATGGTCAGCCCCAGCATTTT. Based on the CDR3 plus reference TRBV30 and TRBJ1-5, the full variable domain is SQTIHQWPATLVQPVGSPLSLECTVEGTSNPNLYWYRQAAGRGLQLLFYSVGIGQISSEVPQNLSASRPQDRQFILSSKKLLLSDSGFYLCAWNSGGGYGQPQHFGDGTRLSIL.